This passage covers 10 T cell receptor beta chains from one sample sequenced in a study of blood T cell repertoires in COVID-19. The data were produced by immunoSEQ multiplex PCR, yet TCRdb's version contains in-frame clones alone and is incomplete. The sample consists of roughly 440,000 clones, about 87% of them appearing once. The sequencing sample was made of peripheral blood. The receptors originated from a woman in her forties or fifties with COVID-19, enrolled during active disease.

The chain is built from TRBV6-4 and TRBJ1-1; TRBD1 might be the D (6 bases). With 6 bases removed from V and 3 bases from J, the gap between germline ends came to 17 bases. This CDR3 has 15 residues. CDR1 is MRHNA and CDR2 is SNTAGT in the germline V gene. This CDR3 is CASRTQGRADTEAFF. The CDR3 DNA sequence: TGTGCCAGCAGAACCCAGGGGCGGGCGGACACTGAAGCTTTCTTT.

CDR3 amino acids: CAWAQWGGIETQYF. CDR3 DNA: TGTGCCTGGGCCCAATGGGGAGGAATTGAGACCCAGTACTTC. This rearrangement joins TRBV30 to TRBJ2-5, with D perhaps matching TRBD2 (6 bases). This CDR3 is 14 amino acids long. Germline CDR1 and CDR2: GTSNPN and SVGIG (reference sequence). Trimming pared 5 bases from V and 5 bases from J, leaving 18 bases between.

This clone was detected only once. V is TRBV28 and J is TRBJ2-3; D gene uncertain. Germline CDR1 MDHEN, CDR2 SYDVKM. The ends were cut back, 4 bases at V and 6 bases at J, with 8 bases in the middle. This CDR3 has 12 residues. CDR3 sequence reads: CASSSPRDTQYF. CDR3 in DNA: TGTGCCAGCAGTTCCCCCCGTGATACGCAGTATTTT.

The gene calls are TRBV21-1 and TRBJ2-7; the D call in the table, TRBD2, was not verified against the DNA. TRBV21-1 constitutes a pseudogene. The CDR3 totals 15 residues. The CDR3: CASSKTGGTYYEQYF. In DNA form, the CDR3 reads TGTGCCAGCAGCAAGACTGGGGGGACCTACTACGAGCAGTACTTC.

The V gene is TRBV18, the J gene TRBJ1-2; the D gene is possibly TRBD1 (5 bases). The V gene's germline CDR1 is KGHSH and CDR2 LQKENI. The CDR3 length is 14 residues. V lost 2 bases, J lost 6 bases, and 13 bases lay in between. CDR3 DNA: TGTGCCAGCTCACCAAGGCAGCAGGGTGATGGCTACACCTTC. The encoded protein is CASSPRQQGDGYTF.

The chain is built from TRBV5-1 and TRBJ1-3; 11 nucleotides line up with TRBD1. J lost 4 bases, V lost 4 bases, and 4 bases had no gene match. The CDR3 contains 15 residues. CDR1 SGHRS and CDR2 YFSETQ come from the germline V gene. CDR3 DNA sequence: TGCGCCAGCAGCGCGGGGACAGGGGGAGGAAACACCATATATTTT. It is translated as CASSAGTGGGNTIYF.

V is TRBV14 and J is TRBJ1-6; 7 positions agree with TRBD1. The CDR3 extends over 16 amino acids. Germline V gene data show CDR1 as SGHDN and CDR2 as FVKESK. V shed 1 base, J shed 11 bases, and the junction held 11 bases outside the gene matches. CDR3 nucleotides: TGTGCCAGCAGCCAAGGCACGACAGGGTTAAGGCCACCCCTCCACTTT. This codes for CASSQGTTGLRPPLHF.

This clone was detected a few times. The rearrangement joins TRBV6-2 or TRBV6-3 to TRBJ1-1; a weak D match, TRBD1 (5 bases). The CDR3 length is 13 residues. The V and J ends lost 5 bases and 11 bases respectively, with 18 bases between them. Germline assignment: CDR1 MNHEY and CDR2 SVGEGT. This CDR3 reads CASSPSGRVNAFF. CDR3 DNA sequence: TGTGCCAGCAGTCCCTCAGGGAGGGTAAACGCTTTCTTT.

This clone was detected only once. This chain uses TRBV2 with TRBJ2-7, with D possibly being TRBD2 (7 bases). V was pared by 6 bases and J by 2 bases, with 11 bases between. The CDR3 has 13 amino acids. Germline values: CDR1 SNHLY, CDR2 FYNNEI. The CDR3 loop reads CASRRGPPYEQYF. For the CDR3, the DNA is TGTGCCAGCAGGCGGGGGCCCCCCTACGAGCAGTACTTC.

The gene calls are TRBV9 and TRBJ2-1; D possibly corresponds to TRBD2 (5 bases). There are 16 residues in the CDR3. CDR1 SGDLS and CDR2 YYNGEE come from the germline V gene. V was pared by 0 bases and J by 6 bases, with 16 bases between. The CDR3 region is CASSVERAPPANEQFF. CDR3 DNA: TGTGCCAGCAGCGTAGAGAGGGCCCCCCCAGCCAATGAGCAGTTCTTC.